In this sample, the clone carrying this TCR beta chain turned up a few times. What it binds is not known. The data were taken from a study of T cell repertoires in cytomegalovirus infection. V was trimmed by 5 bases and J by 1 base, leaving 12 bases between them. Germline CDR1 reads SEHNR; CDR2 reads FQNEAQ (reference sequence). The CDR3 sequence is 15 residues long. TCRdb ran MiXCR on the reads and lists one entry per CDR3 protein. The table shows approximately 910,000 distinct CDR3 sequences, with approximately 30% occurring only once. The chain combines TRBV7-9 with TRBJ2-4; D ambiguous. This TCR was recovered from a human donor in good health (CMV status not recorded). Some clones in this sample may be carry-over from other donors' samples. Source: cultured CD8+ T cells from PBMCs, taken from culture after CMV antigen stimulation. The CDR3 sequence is CASSAGGWAKNIQYF. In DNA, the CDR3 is TGTGCCAGCAGCGCCGGTGGTTGGGCCAAAAACATTCAGTACTTC. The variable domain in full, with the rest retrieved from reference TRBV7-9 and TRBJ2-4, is DTGVSQNPRHKITKRGQNVTFRCDPISEHNRLYWYRQTLGQGPEFLTYFQNEAQLEKSRLLSDRFSAERPKGSFSTLEIQRTEQGDSAMYLCASSAGGWAKNIQYFGAGTRLSVL.